These 25 T cell receptor beta chains came from one sample sequenced in a study of T-cell memory formation after mild COVID-19. TCRdb re-analysed the 5' RACE reads in MiXCR, keeping a single row per CDR3 protein. Found here are about 240,000 distinct CDR3 sequences, more than 8% of them singletons; the top ten hold around a fifth. Sequencing used PBMCs or a T cell subset sorted from them (not recorded which). The origin of the receptors is a man in his late teens or twenties who had mild COVID-19 (a few samples of this study predate the infection). Cell type and time point are not known.

This clonotype was counted a few times. The genes are TRBV2 and TRBJ2-1; the match to TRBD2 covers 8 bases. The CDR3 consists of 13 residues. The germline V gene encodes CDR1 SNHLY and CDR2 FYNNEI. V trimming: 7 bases; J trimming: 9 bases; junction bases outside the gene matches: 8. The CDR3: CASKRGTDSEQFF. The CDR3, as DNA: TGTGCCAGCAAGCGGGGGACTGACAGTGAGCAGTTCTTC.

This clonotype was observed a few times. This chain uses TRBV6-2 or TRBV6-3 with TRBJ2-1; D gene ambiguous. CDR1 and CDR2 from the germline V gene are MNHEY and SVGEGT. Trimming took off 7 bases at V and 5 bases at J, with 21 bases between the two ends. This CDR3 has 16 residues. Here the CDR3 DNA reads TGTGCCAGCACCGAAAATTCCGGGTCTTCCCACAATGAGCAGTTCTTC. It encodes CASTENSGSSHNEQFF.

This sequence joins TRBV4-1 and TRBJ1-4, with 7 bases matching TRBD1. V trimming: 0 bases; J trimming: 6 bases; junction bases outside the gene matches: 4. The CDR3 contains 15 residues. CDR1 MGHRA and CDR2 YSYEKL come from the germline V gene. CDR3 protein: CASSQEYRGDEKLFF. CDR3 sequence (DNA): TGCGCCAGCAGCCAAGAGTACAGGGGAGATGAAAAACTGTTTTTT.

This clonotype has at least ten counts. The gene calls are TRBV11-1 and TRBJ2-7; D may correspond to TRBD1 or TRBD2 (5 bases each). The CDR3 has 14 amino acids. V lost 3 bases to trimming and J lost 1 base, with 10 bases between them. Germline V lookup: CDR1 SGHAT, CDR2 FQDESV (reference sequence). As DNA, the CDR3 is TGTGCCAGCAGCTTGGGGGACCTATCCTACGAGCAGTACGTC. Translated: CASSLGDLSYEQYV.

CDR3 region: CASSPREGRGETQYF. In DNA, the CDR3 is TGTGCCAGCAGCCCGAGGGAGGGCCGGGGGGAGACCCAGTACTTC. The chain has TRBV5-4 and TRBJ2-5, with 7 bases lining up with TRBD2. V shed 4 bases, J shed 5 bases, and the junction held 11 bases outside the gene matches. The CDR3 totals 15 residues. The V gene's germline CDR1 is SGHNT and CDR2 YYREEE (reference sequence).

The V call is TRBV21-1, the J call TRBJ2-2; TRBD1 is the table's D call, not checked against the DNA. TRBV21-1 is flagged as a pseudogene. This CDR3 comprises 16 residues. CDR3 amino acids: CASSRHKDRNTGELFF. CDR3 sequence (DNA): TGTGCCAGCAGCAGGCATAAGGACAGGAACACCGGGGAGCTGTTTTTT.

The chain carries TRBV5-1 and TRBJ1-1; D gene uncertain. Germline V gene sequence: CDR1 SGHRS, CDR2 YFSETQ. With 4 bases removed from V and 3 bases from J, the gap between germline ends came to 16 bases. The CDR3 loop spans 15 amino acids. In nucleotides, the CDR3 is TGCGCCAGCAGCGACTCTACGACCGGGGACACTGAAGCTTTCTTT. It encodes CASSDSTTGDTEAFF.

This clonotype occurred a few times. The chain employs TRBV5-6 and TRBJ1-4; D gene uncertain. Germline CDR1 SGHDT, CDR2 YYEEEE. Trimming left V 6 bases short and J 8 bases short, with 17 bases between. This CDR3 has 14 residues. The CDR3 loop reads CASTLQVMGEKLFF. The DNA for the CDR3 is TGTGCCAGCACCCTCCAAGTGATGGGAGAAAAACTGTTTTTT.

The chain links TRBV20-1 to TRBJ1-2; possibly TRBD1 for D (5 bases). V lost 7 bases, J lost 4 bases, and 31 bases lay in between. CDR1 DFQATT and CDR2 SNEGSKA come from the germline V gene (reference sequence). This CDR3 region has 18 residues. In DNA form, the CDR3 reads TGCAGTGTTCCCGCTCTTCGGGCCATATACAGGCATGGCTATGGCTACACCTTC. It translates to CSVPALRAIYRHGYGYTF.

J is TRBJ2-3 and V is TRBV6-6; D unresolved. The CDR3 totals 12 residues. The V end lost 7 bases, the J end lost 1 base, and 6 bases lay between the germline ends. Germline loops: CDR1 MNHNY, CDR2 SVGAGI (reference sequence). CDR3 DNA sequence: TGTGCCAGCAAAGGAGGCACAGATACGCAGTATTTT. Amino acids: CASKGGTDTQYF.

This clonotype was found a few times. The chain carries TRBV9 and TRBJ1-2; 7 bases align to TRBD1. V shed 3 bases, J shed 0 bases, and the junction held 5 bases outside the gene matches. CDR3 length: 15 residues. The germline V gene has CDR1 SGDLS and CDR2 YYNGEE. CDR3 region: CASSANRGANYGYTF. The CDR3 DNA follows: TGTGCCAGCAGCGCTAACAGGGGAGCTAACTATGGCTACACCTTC.

This clonotype was observed many times. The V and J genes are TRBV7-3 and TRBJ2-7; 7 bases are shared with TRBD2. V shed 5 bases, J shed 1 base, and the junction held 5 bases outside the gene matches. Germline lookup yields CDR1 SGHTA and CDR2 FQGTGA. The CDR3 contains 14 residues. The CDR3 spells CASSRTGGSYEQYF. The CDR3, as DNA: TGTGCCAGCAGCCGAACGGGGGGATCCTACGAGCAGTACTTC.

The chain joins TRBV3-1 to TRBJ2-7; 8 bases are a match to TRBD2. Germline trimming cut 4 bases from V and 0 bases from J; bases unmatched to any gene: 5. The CDR3 is 15 amino acids. Germline CDR1 is LGHDT and CDR2 is YNNKEL (reference sequence). The CDR3 DNA follows: TGTGCCAGCAGCCTTGGACTAGCCACCTCCTACGAGCAGTACTTC. It translates to CASSLGLATSYEQYF.

V and J are TRBV7-6 and TRBJ2-3; tentatively, D is TRBD2 (5 bases). Trimming left V 3 bases short and J 0 bases short, with 13 bases between. The length of the CDR3 is 16 residues. Germline V CDR1 and CDR2: SGHVS, FNYEAQ. CDR3 in amino acids: CASSFGLFPSTDTQYF. The CDR3 DNA sequence: TGTGCCAGCAGCTTCGGACTGTTTCCTAGCACAGATACGCAGTATTTT.

This chain links TRBV7-9 with TRBJ1-4; D might be TRBD1 (6 bases). Trimming cost V 5 bases and J 1 base, with 17 bases left between them. This CDR3 has 17 amino acids. Germline assignment: CDR1 SEHNR and CDR2 FQNEAQ (reference sequence). CDR3 bases: TGTGCCAGCAGCGGCCATATACAGGGACGAACTAATGAAAAACTGTTTTTT. Translation gives CASSGHIQGRTNEKLFF.

This clonotype was found many times. V and J are TRBV12-3 or TRBV12-4 and TRBJ2-3; D is perhaps TRBD2 (6 bases). The V and J ends lost 6 bases and 1 base respectively, with 20 bases between them. This CDR3 has 17 residues. Here the CDR3 reads CASRPPQGLFGTDTQYF. The CDR3 DNA follows: TGTGCCAGCAGACCCCCGCAAGGACTATTCGGCACAGATACGCAGTATTTT.

This clonotype was counted a few times. The gene calls are TRBV12-3 or TRBV12-4 and TRBJ1-6; maybe TRBD1 (5 bases). V lost 3 bases to trimming and J lost 10 bases, with 16 bases between them. The CDR3 runs to 15 residues. CDR3 loop: CASSFRGLLGSPLHF. The CDR3 DNA sequence: TGTGCCAGCAGTTTTAGGGGTTTGCTCGGATCACCCCTCCACTTT.

This clonotype was seen only a few times. The chain links TRBV10-3 to TRBJ2-3; possible D gene TRBD2, 5 bases. The germline CDR1 and CDR2 sequences are ENHRY and SYGVKD. Trimming left V 0 bases short and J 0 bases short, with 16 bases between. The CDR3 extends over 18 amino acids. CDR3 sequence (DNA): TGTGCCATCAGTGAGTCGAAAGGACTTTCTTCTAGCACAGATACGCAGTATTTT. Translation gives CAISESKGLSSSTDTQYF.

Many counts were recorded for this clonotype. This chain joins TRBV7-9 and TRBJ2-3; 8 bases match TRBD1. The germline gives CDR1 SEHNR, CDR2 FQNEAQ (reference sequence). This CDR3 is built from 16 residues. J lost 4 bases, V lost 3 bases, and 9 bases had no gene match. The DNA of the CDR3 is TGTGCCAGCAGCTTTCGACAGGGGAGGTTGGCAGATACGCAGTATTTT. Translation: CASSFRQGRLADTQYF.

This clonotype came up many times. This chain joins TRBV7-3 and TRBJ2-7; a possible D gene is TRBD2 (5 bases). V dropped 1 base and J dropped 6 bases, with 10 bases sitting between them. The CDR3 loop spans 13 amino acids. CDR1 and CDR2 from the germline V gene are SGHTA and FQGTGA. The CDR3 DNA follows: TGTGCCAGCAGCTTAAACCCGGGAACCGAGCAGTACGTC. Amino acids: CASSLNPGTEQYV.

This clonotype was found many times. This sequence joins TRBV7-2 and TRBJ1-1; D ambiguous. The CDR3 spans 15 residues. V lost 4 bases and J 4 bases, leaving 16 bases between the germline ends. CDR1 is SGHTA, CDR2 FQGNSA, per germline. The CDR3 DNA sequence: TGTGCCAGCAGCTCGGATTGGGAGGGTACCACTGAAGCTTTCTTT. Amino acid sequence: CASSSDWEGTTEAFF.

This clonotype has only a few counts. The V call is TRBV6-5, the J call TRBJ2-7; possible D gene TRBD1, 6 bases. The CDR3 totals 15 residues. V was trimmed by 4 bases and J by 6 bases, leaving 19 bases between them. Germline assignment: CDR1 MNHEY and CDR2 SVGAGI. The CDR3 nucleotides read TGTGCCAGCAGTTCCACTTGGACAATCAGGGGCGAGCAGTACTTC. Residues: CASSSTWTIRGEQYF.

The chain has TRBV7-8 and TRBJ2-6; D perhaps matches TRBD2 (5 bases). V lost 3 bases to trimming and J lost 1 base, with 10 bases between them. This CDR3 comprises 16 residues. CDR1 is SGHVS and CDR2 is FQNEAQ in the germline V gene. CDR3 coding DNA: TGTGCCAGCAGCTTGCGGGTGGGGTCTGGGGCCAACGTCCTGACTTTC. Translated: CASSLRVGSGANVLTF.

This clonotype came up a few times. At one end, the junction sequence differs from germline, possibly due to a read error. The chain uses TRBV7-3 and TRBJ2-1; possible D gene TRBD1, 6 bases. Germline CDR1 is SGHTA and CDR2 is FQGTGA. The CDR3 totals 18 residues. CDR3 protein: CASSPGARGPRAYHEQFF. The CDR3 DNA is TGTGCCAGCAGCCCCGGGGCCAGGGGCCCCAGGGCCTACCATGAGCAGTTCTTC.

The rearrangement links TRBV5-1 to TRBJ2-4, with a tentative D call TRBD2 (6 bases). The CDR3 has 16 amino acids. Germline V gives CDR1 SGHRS, CDR2 YFSETQ. Trimming shortened V by 0 bases and J by 0 bases, and 10 bases separated the two germline ends. The CDR3 DNA is TGCGCCAGCAGCTTGGCCATGGGACTAGCCAAAAACATTCAGTACTTC. Its protein is CASSLAMGLAKNIQYF.